This T cell receptor (beta chain) was sequenced in a study of blood T cell repertoires in COVID-19. Study background: The United States, Italy and Spain supplied acute and convalescent COVID-19 samples.

The count of this clone is one. Recovered participants had two consecutive negative NP/OP PCR tests, healthcare professional clearance, or symptom resolution. Germline CDR1 is SEHNR and CDR2 is FQNEAQ (reference sequence). The CDR3 contains 13 residues. J lost 3 bases, V lost 6 bases, and 4 bases had no gene match. TCRdb's table, derived via immunoSEQ multiplex PCR, lists solely in-frame clones and lacks some. The sample contains over 150,000 clones, roughly four fifths of which appear only once. V is TRBV7-9 and J is TRBJ1-1, with 7 bases lining up with TRBD1. The source of this sequence is a man aged 40-55 years who had recovered from COVID-19. The material sequenced was PBMCs or T cells enriched from blood (not recorded which). CDR3 region: CASSYTGDTEAFF. For the CDR3, the DNA is TGTGCCAGCAGTTATACAGGGGACACTGAAGCTTTCTTT.